Sequencing of this T cell receptor beta chain was carried out in a study of blood T cells in healthy people across ages. Study findings and constraints: Unsorted PBMC material precluded a definitive naive versus antigen-experienced comparison.

This CDR3 region has 15 residues. Trimming pared 2 bases from V and 7 bases from J, leaving 14 bases between. A sample-barcoded 5' primer and a J-beta primer mix were used in a second PCR of about 7 to 12 cycles. TCRdb reprocessed the 5' RACE reads with MiXCR, giving one entry per CDR3 protein. Here the sample spans some 940,000 distinct CDR3 sequences, 25% to 35% being singletons. In regard to this clonotype: Its matching antigen is unknown.

These data were also reused for a study on T cells of mothers and their children. That publication notes: For cDNA synthesis, the complete extracted RNA was used (roughly 1.5 ug per 15 ul).

The sequence was collected from a woman in her forties in good health. Input material: blood. The chain recombines TRBV12-3 or TRBV12-4 with TRBJ1-4; D remains unclear. CDR3 amino acids: CASSLYGSGCEKLFF. The CDR3, as DNA: TGTGCCAGCAGTTTATACGGGAGTGGATGTGAAAAACTGTTTTTT.